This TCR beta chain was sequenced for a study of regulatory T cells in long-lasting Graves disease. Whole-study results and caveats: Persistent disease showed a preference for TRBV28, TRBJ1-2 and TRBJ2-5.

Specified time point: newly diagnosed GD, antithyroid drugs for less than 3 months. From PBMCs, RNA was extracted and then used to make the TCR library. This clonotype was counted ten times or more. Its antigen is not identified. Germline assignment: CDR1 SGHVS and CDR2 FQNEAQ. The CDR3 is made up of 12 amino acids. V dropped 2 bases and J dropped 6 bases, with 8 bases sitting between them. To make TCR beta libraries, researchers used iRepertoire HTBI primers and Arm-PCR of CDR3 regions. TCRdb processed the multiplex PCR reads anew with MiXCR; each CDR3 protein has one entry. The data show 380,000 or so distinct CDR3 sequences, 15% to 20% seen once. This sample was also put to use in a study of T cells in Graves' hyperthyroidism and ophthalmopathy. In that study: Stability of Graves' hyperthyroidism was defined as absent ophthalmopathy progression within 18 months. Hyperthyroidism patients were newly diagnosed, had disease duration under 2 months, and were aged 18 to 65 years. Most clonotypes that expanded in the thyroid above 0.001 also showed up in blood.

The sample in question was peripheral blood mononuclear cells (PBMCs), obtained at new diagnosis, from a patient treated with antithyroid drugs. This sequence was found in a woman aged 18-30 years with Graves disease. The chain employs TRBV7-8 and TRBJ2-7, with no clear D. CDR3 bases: TGTGCCAGCAGCTTAATGGCTCGCGAGCAGTACTTC. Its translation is CASSLMAREQYF.